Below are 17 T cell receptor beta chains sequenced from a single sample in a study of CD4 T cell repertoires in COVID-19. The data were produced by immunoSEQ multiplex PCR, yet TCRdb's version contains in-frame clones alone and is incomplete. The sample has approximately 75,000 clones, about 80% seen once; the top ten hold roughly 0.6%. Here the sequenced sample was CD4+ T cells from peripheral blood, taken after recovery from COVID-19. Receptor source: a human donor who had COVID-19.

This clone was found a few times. This CDR3 reads CASTQEGETQYF. CDR3 coding DNA: TGTGCCAGCACACAGGAGGGAGAGACCCAGTACTTC. J is TRBJ2-5 and V is TRBV2; D possibly corresponds to TRBD2 (6 bases). Trimming stripped 7 bases from V and 4 bases from J, with 10 bases between. CDR1 and CDR2 from the germline V gene are SNHLY and FYNNEI. CDR3 size: 12 residues.

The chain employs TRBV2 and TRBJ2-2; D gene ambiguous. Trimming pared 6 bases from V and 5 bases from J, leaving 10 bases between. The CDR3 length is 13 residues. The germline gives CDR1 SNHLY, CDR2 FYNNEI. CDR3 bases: TGTGCCAGCAGATTTGCAGCAACCGGGGAGCTGTTTTTT. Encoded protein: CASRFAATGELFF.

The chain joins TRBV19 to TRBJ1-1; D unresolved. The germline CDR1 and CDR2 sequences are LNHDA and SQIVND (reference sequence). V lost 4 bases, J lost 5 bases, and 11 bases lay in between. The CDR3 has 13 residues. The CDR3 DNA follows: TGTGCCAGTAGTACGGTGGTAAAGACTGAAGCTTTCTTT. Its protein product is CASSTVVKTEAFF.

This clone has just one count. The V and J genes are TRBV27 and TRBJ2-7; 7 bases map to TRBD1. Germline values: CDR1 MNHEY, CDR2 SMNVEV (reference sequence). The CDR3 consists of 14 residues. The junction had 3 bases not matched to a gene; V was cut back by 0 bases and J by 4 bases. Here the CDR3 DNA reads TGTGCCAGCAGTTTATCCGAGGGGGCGTACGAGCAGTACTTC. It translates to CASSLSEGAYEQYF.

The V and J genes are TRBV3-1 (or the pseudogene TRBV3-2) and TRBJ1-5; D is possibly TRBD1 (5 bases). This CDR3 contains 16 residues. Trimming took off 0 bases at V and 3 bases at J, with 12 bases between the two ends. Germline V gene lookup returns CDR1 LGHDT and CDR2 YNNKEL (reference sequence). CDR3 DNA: TGTGCCAGCAGCCAAGAGGGACTCGGTCTCAATCAGCCCCAGCATTTT. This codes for CASSQEGLGLNQPQHF.

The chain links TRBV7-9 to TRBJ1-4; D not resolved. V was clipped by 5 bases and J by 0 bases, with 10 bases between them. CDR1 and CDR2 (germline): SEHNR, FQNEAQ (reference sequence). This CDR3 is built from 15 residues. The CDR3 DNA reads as TGTGCCAGCAGCCCTTCGAGGGCAACTAATGAAAAACTGTTTTTT. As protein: CASSPSRATNEKLFF.

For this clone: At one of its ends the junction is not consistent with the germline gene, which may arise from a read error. The CDR3 loop is CASGLRRRDTGELFF. The DNA for the CDR3 is TGTGCCAGCGGCTTGCGTAGGAGGGACACCGGGGAGCTGTTTTTT. This rearrangement joins TRBV5-6 to TRBJ2-2, with D possibly matching TRBD2 (6 bases). This CDR3 comprises 15 residues. The germline CDR1 and CDR2 sequences are SGHDT and YYEEEE.

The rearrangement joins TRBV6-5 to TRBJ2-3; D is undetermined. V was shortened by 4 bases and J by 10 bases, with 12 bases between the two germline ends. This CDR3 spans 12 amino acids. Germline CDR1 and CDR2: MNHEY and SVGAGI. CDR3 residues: CASSFQIVPQYF. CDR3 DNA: TGTGCCAGCAGTTTCCAGATCGTTCCGCAGTATTTT.

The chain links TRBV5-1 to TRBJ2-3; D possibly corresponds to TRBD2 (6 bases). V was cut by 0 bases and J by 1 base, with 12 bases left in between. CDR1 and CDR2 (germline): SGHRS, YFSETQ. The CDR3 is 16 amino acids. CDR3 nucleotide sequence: TGCGCCAGCAGCTTGGAAGGGGCTAGCGGCACAGATACGCAGTATTTT. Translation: CASSLEGASGTDTQYF.

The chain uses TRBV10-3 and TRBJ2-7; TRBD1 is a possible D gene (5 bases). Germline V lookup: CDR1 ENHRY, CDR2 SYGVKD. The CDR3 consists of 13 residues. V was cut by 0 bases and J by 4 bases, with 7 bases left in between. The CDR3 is CAISESDRYEQYF. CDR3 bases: TGTGCCATCAGTGAGTCCGACAGATACGAGCAGTACTTC.

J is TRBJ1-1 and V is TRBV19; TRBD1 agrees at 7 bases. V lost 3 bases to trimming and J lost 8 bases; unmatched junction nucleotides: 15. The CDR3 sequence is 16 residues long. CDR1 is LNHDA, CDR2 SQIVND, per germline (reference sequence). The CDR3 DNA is TGTGCCAGTAGTATGGGGGGTACAGGGGCAAGGGCCGAAGCTTTCTTT. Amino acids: CASSMGGTGARAEAFF.

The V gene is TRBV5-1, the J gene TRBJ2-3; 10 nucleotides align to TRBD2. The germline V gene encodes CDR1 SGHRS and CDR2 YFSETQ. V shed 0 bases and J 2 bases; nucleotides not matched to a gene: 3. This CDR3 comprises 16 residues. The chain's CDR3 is CASSLGTSGPTDTQYF. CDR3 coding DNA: TGCGCCAGCAGCTTGGGGACTAGCGGACCCACAGATACGCAGTATTTT.

CDR3 residues: CASSIRAEGTEAFF. The CDR3 DNA reads TGTGCCAGTAGTATCCGGGCCGAGGGCACTGAAGCTTTCTTT. This sequence joins TRBV19 and TRBJ1-1; D is ambiguous. Trimming cost V 3 bases and J 4 bases, with 12 bases left between them. The CDR3 totals 14 residues. Per the germline V gene, CDR1 is LNHDA and CDR2 is SQIVND (reference sequence).

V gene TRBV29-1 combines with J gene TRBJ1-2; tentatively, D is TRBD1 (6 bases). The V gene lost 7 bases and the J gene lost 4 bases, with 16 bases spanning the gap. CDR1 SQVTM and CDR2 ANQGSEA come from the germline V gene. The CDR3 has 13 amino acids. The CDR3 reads CSGSRGASYGYTF. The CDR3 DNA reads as TGCAGCGGCTCACGGGGGGCGAGCTATGGCTACACCTTC. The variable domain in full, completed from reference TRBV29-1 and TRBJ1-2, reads SAVISQKPSRDICQRGTSLTIQCQVDSQVTMMFWYRQQPGQSLTLIATANQGSEATYESGFVIDKFPISRPNLTFSTLTVSNMSPEDSSIYLCSGSRGASYGYTFGSGTRLTVV.

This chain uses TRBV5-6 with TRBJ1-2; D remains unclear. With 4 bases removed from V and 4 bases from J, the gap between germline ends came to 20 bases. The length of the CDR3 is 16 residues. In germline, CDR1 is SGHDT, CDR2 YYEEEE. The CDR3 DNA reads TGTGCCAGCAGCCCCATGATGGCAGGACGTGGCTATGGCTACACCTTC. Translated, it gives CASSPMMAGRGYGYTF. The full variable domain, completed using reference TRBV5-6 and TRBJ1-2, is DAGVTQSPTHLIKTRGQQVTLRCSPKSGHDTVSWYQQALGQGPQFIFQYYEEEERQRGNFPDRFSGHQFPNYSSELNVNALLLGDSALYLCASSPMMAGRGYGYTFGSGTRLTVV.

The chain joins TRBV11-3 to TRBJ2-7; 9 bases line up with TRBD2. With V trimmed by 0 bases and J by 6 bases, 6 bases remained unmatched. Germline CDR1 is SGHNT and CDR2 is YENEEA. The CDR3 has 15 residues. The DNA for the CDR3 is TGTGCCAGCAGCTTAGACTCGCGGGAGGGCCGCGAGCAGTACTTC. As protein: CASSLDSREGREQYF.

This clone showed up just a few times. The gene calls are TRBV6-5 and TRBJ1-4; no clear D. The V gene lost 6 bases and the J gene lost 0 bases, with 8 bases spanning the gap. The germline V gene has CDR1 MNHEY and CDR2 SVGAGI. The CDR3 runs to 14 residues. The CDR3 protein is CASRQNPTNEKLFF. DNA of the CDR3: TGTGCCAGCAGACAGAACCCAACTAATGAAAAACTGTTTTTT.